One and the same sample provided the 29 T cell receptor beta chains below, sequenced in a study of blood T cell repertoires in COVID-19. Sequencing was performed with immunoSEQ multiplex PCR; in TCRdb, only in-frame clones are kept and a portion is missing. The sample lists about 240,000 clones; about 80% were seen once. Input material: peripheral blood. The origin of the receptors is a woman aged 80 or over with acute or convalescent COVID-19.

This clone turned up a few times. The rearrangement uses TRBV18 and TRBJ2-2, with TRBD2 identical over 7 bases. Looked up from germline, CDR1 is KGHSH and CDR2 is LQKENI. Losses at the gene ends were 3 bases for V and 6 bases for J; bases not matched to a gene: 10. The CDR3 is 16 amino acids. CDR3 sequence: CASSPWTSPGAGELFF. The CDR3 DNA reads TGTGCCAGCTCACCCTGGACTAGTCCGGGCGCCGGGGAGCTGTTTTTT.

This chain connects TRBV3-1 (or the pseudogene TRBV3-2) to TRBJ1-2; 7 positions match TRBD1. The V gene end was trimmed by 0 bases and the J gene end by 4 bases; junction bases not matched to a gene: 5. This CDR3 spans 15 amino acids. CDR1 and CDR2 (germline): LGHDT, YNNKEL (reference sequence). The CDR3 loop reads CASSQDFGTVYGYTF. The CDR3 bases are TGTGCCAGCAGCCAAGATTTTGGGACAGTCTATGGCTACACCTTC.

The chain links TRBV19 to TRBJ2-7; 15 bases are shared with TRBD2. The germline CDR1 and CDR2 sequences are LNHDA and SQIVND (reference sequence). The CDR3 is made up of 19 amino acids. J lost 0 bases, V lost 5 bases, and 11 bases had no gene match. The CDR3 coding sequence is TGTGCCAGTAGTCCTCGAGGGGGACTAGCGGGAGGAAGCTCCTACGAGCAGTACTTC. Translated: CASSPRGGLAGGSSYEQYF.

The chain links TRBV18 to TRBJ2-3; 12 positions agree with TRBD2. This CDR3 has 18 amino acids. Germline V gives CDR1 KGHSH, CDR2 LQKENI. Unmatched junction bases numbered 7, after V lost 3 bases and J lost 0 bases. DNA of the CDR3: TGTGCCAGCTCACCCTTCATGACTAGCGGGAGTAGCACAGATACGCAGTATTTT. It codes for CASSPFMTSGSSTDTQYF.

J is TRBJ2-7 and V is TRBV5-4, with TRBD2 identical over 9 bases. The CDR3 length is 18 residues. Germline V gene sequence: CDR1 SGHNT, CDR2 YYREEE (reference sequence). Trimming cost V 3 bases and J 0 bases; bases outside gene matches: 13. The CDR3 is CASSWEGRGRAPSYEQYF. CDR3 sequence (DNA): TGTGCCAGCAGCTGGGAGGGGCGCGGGAGGGCCCCCTCCTACGAGCAGTACTTC. The full variable domain, its missing parts supplied by reference TRBV5-4 and TRBJ2-7, is ETGVTQSPTHLIKTRGQQVTLRCSSQSGHNTVSWYQQALGQGPQFIFQYYREEENGRGNFPPRFSGLQFPNYSSELNVNALELDDSALYLCASSWEGRGRAPSYEQYFGPGTRLTVT.

This chain links TRBV7-9 with TRBJ1-1; D is perhaps TRBD1 (6 bases). This CDR3 comprises 13 residues. Trimming removed 5 bases from V and 5 bases from J, with 12 bases in between. Germline assignment: CDR1 SEHNR and CDR2 FQNEAQ (reference sequence). This chain's CDR3 is CASSPPQGTEAFF. The CDR3 DNA reads TGTGCCAGCAGCCCCCCACAGGGAACTGAAGCTTTCTTT.

This clone is a singleton in its sample. The chain uses TRBV25-1 and TRBJ2-4, with 10 nucleotides matching TRBD1. The CDR3 runs 15 residues. The J segment lost 8 bases and the V segment lost 4 bases, leaving 8 bases of the junction unmatched. CDR1 is MGHDK, CDR2 SYGVNS, per germline. Here the CDR3 DNA reads TGTGCCAGCAGTGGAAGACAGGGGGCTTGGGACATTCAGTACTTC. It is translated as CASSGRQGAWDIQYF.

There are many counts of this clone. The V call is TRBV5-1, the J call TRBJ2-7, with D tentatively TRBD1 (5 bases). Trimming took off 1 base at V and 5 bases at J, with 13 bases between the two ends. This CDR3 is 14 amino acids long. Germline CDR1 SGHRS, CDR2 YFSETQ. The CDR3 here is CASSLRAGWNEQYF. The CDR3 DNA reads as TGCGCCAGCAGCTTGCGGGCAGGGTGGAACGAGCAGTACTTC.

The chain uses TRBV5-1 and TRBJ1-6, with TRBD1 matching 9 bases. V gave up 0 bases and J gave up 10 bases; unmatched junction bases: 8. The CDR3 contains 16 residues. Per germline, CDR1 SGHRS and CDR2 YFSETQ. The chain's CDR3 is CASSLEPGTGSSPLHF. CDR3 coding DNA: TGCGCCAGCAGCTTGGAACCTGGGACAGGGAGCTCACCCCTCCACTTT. Combining the CDR3 with reference TRBV5-1 and TRBJ1-6 gives the whole variable domain KAGVTQTPRYLIKTRGQQVTLSCSPISGHRSVSWYQQTPGQGLQFLFEYFSETQRNKGNFPGRFSGRQFSNSRSEMNVSTLELGDSALYLCASSLEPGTGSSPLHFGNGTRLTVT.

The V call is TRBV4-3, the J call TRBJ2-1; 11 bases line up with TRBD1. V trimming: 3 bases; J trimming: 1 base; junction bases outside the gene matches: 2. From germline, CDR1 is LGHNA and CDR2 YSLEER. CDR3 size: 16 residues. The CDR3 nucleotides are TGCGCCAGCAGCCAGGGACAGGGGGTTTCCTACAATGAGCAGTTCTTC. It translates to CASSQGQGVSYNEQFF.

This sequence joins TRBV6-1 and TRBJ1-2; maybe TRBD1 (5 bases). Trimming removed 0 bases at V and 5 bases at J, with 7 bases between. The germline V gene has CDR1 MNHNS and CDR2 SASEGT. The CDR3 extends over 13 amino acids. The chain's CDR3 is CASSEADSYGYTF. In DNA form, the CDR3 reads TGTGCCAGCAGTGAAGCCGACAGTTATGGCTACACCTTC.

The rearrangement links TRBV7-2 to TRBJ2-2; D not resolved. The CDR3 sequence is 15 residues long. Between the trimmed V and J ends, which lost 7 bases and 6 bases, there was a span of 18 bases. Germline CDR1 is SGHTA and CDR2 is FQGNSA. Here the CDR3 reads CASTIPWAKAGELFF. The CDR3 nucleotides are TGTGCCAGCACCATTCCCTGGGCAAAGGCCGGGGAGCTGTTTTTT.

The chain carries TRBV20-1 and TRBJ2-1; 12 bases align to TRBD2. Germline V gene data show CDR1 as DFQATT and CDR2 as SNEGSKA (reference sequence). With 3 bases clipped from V and 7 bases from J, the junction kept 7 bases outside the gene matches. CDR3 size: 15 residues. This CDR3 is CSASRLAGGPNEQFF. In nucleotides, the CDR3 is TGCAGTGCTAGTCGGCTAGCGGGGGGGCCGAATGAGCAGTTCTTC.

Only one count was recorded for this clone. This chain connects TRBV12-5 to TRBJ2-2, with TRBD1 matching 8 bases. Looked up from germline, CDR1 is LGHNT and CDR2 is FRNRAP. This CDR3 comprises 16 residues. V gave up 5 bases and J gave up 4 bases; unmatched junction bases: 9. Here the CDR3 reads CASGPADRAGTGELFF. CDR3 nucleotide sequence: TGTGCTAGTGGTCCCGCGGACAGGGCGGGCACCGGGGAGCTGTTTTTT.

The chain carries TRBV6-2 or TRBV6-3 and TRBJ1-3; 7 nucleotides match TRBD1. Germline CDR1 and CDR2: MNHEY and SVGEGT. The V segment lost 2 bases and the J segment 9 bases; nucleotides outside the gene matches: 7. The CDR3 consists of 14 residues. The CDR3 here is CASSYRDSWSTIYF. The CDR3 bases are TGTGCCAGCAGTTACCGGGACAGTTGGTCCACCATATATTTT.

V and J are TRBV6-2 or TRBV6-3 and TRBJ1-5; D is unclear. The germline CDR1 and CDR2 sequences are MNHEY and SVGEGT. There are 16 residues in the CDR3. V lost 2 bases, J lost 3 bases, and 14 bases lay in between. The CDR3 here is CASSYGFVALNQPQHF. CDR3 sequence (DNA): TGTGCCAGCAGTTACGGTTTTGTGGCCCTCAATCAGCCCCAGCATTTT.

CDR3 DNA: TGTGCCAGTAGTATTTGGGGGGACACAGATACGCAGTATTTT. It is translated as CASSIWGDTDTQYF. The rearrangement joins TRBV19 to TRBJ2-3; TRBD2 might be the D (6 bases). Trimming shortened V by 3 bases and J by 2 bases, and 9 bases separated the two germline ends. CDR1 and CDR2 from the germline V gene are LNHDA and SQIVND (reference sequence). This CDR3 has 14 residues.

The gene calls are TRBV10-3 and TRBJ1-3; the D is unclear. The ends were cut back, 3 bases at V and 4 bases at J, with 10 bases in the middle. From germline, CDR1 is ENHRY and CDR2 SYGVKD. The CDR3 totals 14 residues. The CDR3 protein is CAISEPVRGNTIYF. The CDR3 coding sequence is TGTGCCATCAGTGAACCCGTGCGAGGAAACACCATATATTTT.

This rearrangement joins TRBV7-9 to TRBJ1-2; D is perhaps TRBD1 (6 bases). V lost 3 bases to trimming and J lost 6 bases, with 20 bases between them. Germline assignment: CDR1 SEHNR and CDR2 FQNEAQ (reference sequence). The length of the CDR3 is 16 residues. This CDR3 reads CASSFLDRLGSHGYTF. CDR3 bases: TGTGCCAGCAGCTTCCTCGACAGGCTCGGATCCCATGGCTACACCTTC.

The rearrangement uses TRBV2 and TRBJ1-6; 8 nucleotides align to TRBD1. The V segment lost 7 bases and the J segment 4 bases; nucleotides outside the gene matches: 6. CDR3 size: 15 residues. The germline CDR1 and CDR2 sequences are SNHLY and FYNNEI. This chain's CDR3 is CASTLTGDYNSPLHF. CDR3 coding DNA: TGTGCCAGCACCCTGACAGGGGATTATAATTCACCCCTCCACTTT.

This clone has at least ten counts. This chain uses TRBV6-6 with TRBJ1-2, with D tentatively TRBD1 (5 bases). The CDR3 is made up of 15 amino acids. Trimming removed 6 bases at V and 4 bases at J, with 18 bases between. Germline-derived CDR1 and CDR2 are MNHNY and SVGAGI (reference sequence). The CDR3 loop reads CASRTQERLGYGYTF. In DNA, the CDR3 is TGTGCCAGCAGGACACAGGAGCGTTTGGGCTATGGCTACACCTTC.

A single count supports this clone. V is TRBV6-6 and J is TRBJ2-2; 9 bases line up with TRBD1. Germline assignment: CDR1 MNHNY and CDR2 SVGAGI (reference sequence). Trimming took 6 bases from V and 2 from J; bases not matched to a gene: 4. The CDR3 sequence is 15 residues long. The CDR3: CASSRTGDNTGELFF. CDR3 DNA: TGTGCCAGCAGCCGGACAGGGGATAACACCGGGGAGCTGTTTTTT.

This rearrangement joins TRBV5-1 to TRBJ2-6; weak D call: TRBD2 (6 bases). Between the trimmed V and J ends, which lost 5 bases and 1 base, there was a span of 10 bases. From germline, CDR1 is SGHRS and CDR2 YFSETQ. The CDR3 is 15 amino acids. This CDR3 is CASRSAGSGANVLTF. The CDR3, as DNA: TGCGCCAGCAGATCAGCGGGTTCTGGGGCCAACGTCCTGACTTTC.

The rearrangement links TRBV12-5 to TRBJ1-5; TRBD1 matches at 9 bases. Germline CDR1 LGHNT, CDR2 FRNRAP. The length of the CDR3 is 16 residues. J was trimmed by 4 bases and V by 7 bases; bases with no gene match: 11. CDR3: CASVTWTGDWNQPQHF. CDR3 coding DNA: TGTGCTAGTGTTACTTGGACAGGGGATTGGAATCAGCCCCAGCATTTT.

The V call is TRBV6-5, the J call TRBJ1-1; 8 bases agree with TRBD1. The CDR3 loop spans 14 amino acids. V gave up 6 bases and J gave up 4 bases; unmatched junction bases: 7. Looked up from germline, CDR1 is MNHEY and CDR2 is SVGAGI. CDR3 sequence: CASSKDRVSTEAFF. The DNA of the CDR3 is TGTGCCAGCAGCAAGGACAGGGTGAGCACTGAAGCTTTCTTT.

V is TRBV6-2 or TRBV6-3 and J is TRBJ2-1, with 9 positions matching TRBD2. V dropped 5 bases and J dropped 0; count of bases not matched to a gene: 2. Germline V lookup: CDR1 MNHEY, CDR2 SVGEGT. CDR3 length equals 15 residues. The CDR3 region is CASSRSGSSYNEQFF. The CDR3 bases are TGTGCCAGCAGTCGTAGCGGGAGCTCCTACAATGAGCAGTTCTTC.

The V call is TRBV5-1, the J call TRBJ2-1; 12 bases match TRBD2. V dropped 0 bases and J dropped 6; count of bases not matched to a gene: 1. Per the germline V gene, CDR1 is SGHRS and CDR2 is YFSETQ. The CDR3 loop spans 15 amino acids. The CDR3 DNA follows: TGCGCCAGCAGCTTGGAGGGACTAGCGGGCAATGAGCAGTTCTTC. Its translation: CASSLEGLAGNEQFF.

V and J are TRBV9 and TRBJ2-3; 12 bases are shared with TRBD2. Germline loops: CDR1 SGDLS, CDR2 YYNGEE. The trim removed 3 bases at V and 0 bases at J, leaving 8 bases unmatched. This CDR3 has 18 amino acids. DNA for the CDR3: TGTGCCAGCAGCGCATCGACTAGCGGGAGAGCTAGCACAGATACGCAGTATTTT. Its translation: CASSASTSGRASTDTQYF.

This sequence joins TRBV9 and TRBJ1-2, with 10 bases that match TRBD1. The CDR3 is 16 residues long. CDR1 is SGDLS, CDR2 YYNGEE, per germline. Trimming removed 0 bases from V and 6 bases from J; junction bases left unmatched: 8. The CDR3 loop is CASSVGDRGHLDGYTF. CDR3 coding DNA: TGTGCCAGCAGCGTAGGTGACAGGGGGCATCTGGATGGCTACACCTTC.